This TCR beta chain derives from a study of blood T cell repertoires in COVID-19. Study as a whole: Samples of COVID-19 (acute and convalescent) were obtained from the United States, Italy and Spain. Sources were T cells, B-cell-depleted T cells, or PBMCs; the material itself was cDNA or gDNA.

This clone has only a few counts. From germline, CDR1 is LNHDA and CDR2 SQIVND (reference sequence). The CDR3 extends over 13 amino acids. J lost 5 bases, V lost 7 bases, and 5 bases had no gene match. In the original processing: By means of reference gene primer amplification, nucleated cell counts were estimated. Only in-frame clones appear in the TCRdb table, and some are missing; sequencing was by immunoSEQ multiplex PCR. V, J and clone size are those of that table, while D and trimming were read from the DNA. Of nearly 110,000 clones listed, over 55% are singletons. The sequence came from a human donor with acute or convalescent COVID-19. The donor label of this sample is uncertain. The chain is built from TRBV19 and TRBJ2-7; 10 positions agree with TRBD1. The sample consisted of peripheral blood. The CDR3 DNA reads TGTGCCAGTAAAGGGACAGGGGTAAACGAGCAGTACTTC. It encodes CASKGTGVNEQYF.